Listed here are 16 T cell receptor beta chains from one sample, sequenced in a study of shared clonotypes between healthy human individuals. Clones were sequenced by immunoSEQ multiplex PCR, and TCRdb holds only the in-frame ones, with some missing. The sample contains 2 million to 2.5 million clones, approximately 95% of which appear only once. Source material: naive CD4+ T cells from PBMCs. Sample subset: CD45RA+ positively selected. The receptors here all came from a man younger than 35 in good health. Some clones in this sample may be carry-over from other donors' samples.

CDR3 sequence: CASSILQGDEQYF. The CDR3 DNA reads TGTGCCAGCAGTATTCTTCAGGGGGACGAGCAGTACTTC. The chain carries TRBV27 and TRBJ2-7; 7 bases align to TRBD1. Trimming removed 5 bases from V and 5 bases from J; junction bases left unmatched: 6. The CDR3 sequence is 13 residues long. Germline V gene data show CDR1 as MNHEY and CDR2 as SMNVEV (reference sequence).

The genes are TRBV5-4 and TRBJ2-7, with 8 bases fitting TRBD2. Unmatched junction bases numbered 14, after V lost 3 bases and J lost 6 bases. This CDR3 contains 16 residues. Germline V gene data show CDR1 as SGHNT and CDR2 as YYREEE (reference sequence). CDR3 in amino acids: CASSSLLAEGSGEQYF. CDR3 sequence (DNA): TGTGCCAGCAGCTCACTACTAGCGGAGGGATCGGGCGAGCAGTACTTC.

The J gene is TRBJ2-3, the V gene TRBV7-2; TRBD2 aligns across 12 bases. Germline loops: CDR1 SGHTA, CDR2 FQGNSA. The CDR3 covers 15 residues. V gave up 6 bases and J gave up 2 bases; unmatched junction bases: 3. The chain's CDR3 is CASRRTSGDTDTQYF. The CDR3 region has the DNA TGTGCCAGCAGGCGGACTAGCGGGGACACAGATACGCAGTATTTT. Full variable domain (rest looked up from reference TRBV7-2 and TRBJ2-3): GAGVSQSPSNKVTEKGKDVELRCDPISGHTALYWYRQSLGQGLEFLIYFQGNSAPDKSGLPSDRFSAERTGGSVSTLTIQRTQQEDSAVYLCASRRTSGDTDTQYFGPGTRLTVL.

This clone has more than one count but fewer than ten. This rearrangement joins TRBV5-8 to TRBJ2-2; 14 bases align to TRBD2. The CDR3 has 16 residues. CDR1 SGHTS and CDR2 YDEGEE come from the germline V gene. Trimming cost V 2 bases and J 7 bases; bases outside gene matches: 4. The CDR3: CASSFGLAGGFGELFF. CDR3 nucleotide sequence: TGTGCCAGCAGCTTCGGACTAGCGGGAGGTTTCGGGGAGCTGTTTTTT.

The CDR3 region has the DNA TGTGCCAGCAGTTTTACAGGGGGCACTGAAGCTTTCTTT. Translating gives CASSFTGGTEAFF. This chain joins TRBV6-5 and TRBJ1-1; 8 bases align to TRBD1. Germline CDR1 MNHEY, CDR2 SVGAGI. This CDR3 region has 13 residues. V was clipped by 4 bases and J by 4 bases; unmatched bases: 2.

The chain combines TRBV5-1 with TRBJ2-2; D possibly corresponds to TRBD2 (6 bases). In germline, CDR1 is SGHRS, CDR2 YFSETQ. The V end was cut by 7 bases, the J end by 4 bases, with 23 bases between. The length of the CDR3 is 17 residues. The CDR3 DNA is TGCGCCAGCGGATTCCCCGACATTCCGCGGGGCACCGGGGAGCTGTTTTTT. Protein sequence: CASGFPDIPRGTGELFF.

A single count supports this clone. The chain employs TRBV28 and TRBJ1-3; unclear D gene. This CDR3 comprises 16 residues. Germline loops: CDR1 MDHEN, CDR2 SYDVKM. The V and J ends lost 4 bases and 3 bases respectively, with 16 bases between them. CDR3 in DNA: TGTGCCAGCAGTTCCGTCCCGGAGGGTCGTGGAAACACCATATATTTT. It specifies CASSSVPEGRGNTIYF.

The chain uses TRBV11-2 and TRBJ2-5; D tentatively fits TRBD1 or TRBD2 (7 bases each). The CDR3 is 13 residues long. Trimming removed 8 bases at V and 9 bases at J, with 19 bases between. Germline loops: CDR1 SGHAT, CDR2 FQNNGV. CDR3 in amino acids: CASVKGAGVAQYF. DNA of the CDR3: TGTGCCAGCGTAAAGGGGGCGGGAGTGGCCCAGTACTTC.

A remark on this clone: Other DNA sequences in the same sample also yield this CDR3. This chain uses TRBV20-1 with TRBJ2-3; D is ambiguous. CDR3 length: 11 residues. V lost 6 bases to trimming and J lost 3 bases, with 7 bases between them. The germline CDR1 and CDR2 sequences are DFQATT and SNEGSKA (reference sequence). CDR3 nucleotide sequence: TGCAGTGCGCCTCTGACAGATACGCAGTATTTT. This sequence encodes CSAPLTDTQYF.

The rearrangement uses TRBV14 and TRBJ1-4; a weak D match, TRBD1 (6 bases). CDR1 SGHDN and CDR2 FVKESK come from the germline V gene. Trimming pared 8 bases from V and 14 bases from J, leaving 24 bases between. This CDR3 comprises 14 residues. CDR3: CASRALGGQGRLFF. Written as DNA, the CDR3 is TGTGCCAGCCGAGCCTTGGGGGGCCAAGGACGGCTGTTTTTT.

The CDR3 sequence: CATGGGGLGEQYF. In DNA, the CDR3 is TGTGCCACTGGAGGTGGGGGTTTGGGAGAGCAGTACTTC. The chain recombines TRBV15 with TRBJ2-7, with D possibly called TRBD1 or TRBD2 (5 bases each). Germline V gene lookup returns CDR1 LNHNV and CDR2 YYDKDF (reference sequence). Trimming stripped 9 bases from V and 7 bases from J, with 19 bases between. The CDR3 is 13 residues long.

On this clone itself: This CDR3 is also generated by other DNA sequences in the sample. The J gene is TRBJ1-1, the V gene TRBV11-2, with D maybe TRBD1 (5 bases). Per germline, CDR1 SGHAT and CDR2 FQNNGV. The CDR3 length is 13 residues. The V gene lost 5 bases and the J gene lost 3 bases, with 10 bases spanning the gap. CDR3 in DNA: TGTGCCAGCAGCCTAGCCAGGGACACTGAAGCTTTCTTT. It is translated as CASSLARDTEAFF. Variable domain in full (rest from reference TRBV11-2 and TRBJ1-1): EAGVAQSPRYKIIEKRQSVAFWCNPISGHATLYWYQQILGQGPKLLIQFQNNGVVDDSQLPKDRFSAERLKGVDSTLKIQPAKLEDSAVYLCASSLARDTEAFFGQGTRLTVV.

The gene calls are TRBV15 and TRBJ2-7; D gene uncertain. V was cut by 4 bases and J by 6 bases, with 10 bases left in between. The CDR3 loop spans 12 amino acids. Germline CDR1 is LNHNV and CDR2 is YYDKDF (reference sequence). CDR3 loop: CATSTVTGEQYF. CDR3 coding DNA: TGTGCCACCAGCACCGTCACGGGCGAGCAGTACTTC.

The gene calls are TRBV14 and TRBJ1-1; D not certain. CDR3 length equals 12 residues. Trimming shortened V by 0 bases and J by 11 bases, and 10 bases separated the two germline ends. CDR1 SGHDN and CDR2 FVKESK come from the germline V gene. The CDR3 DNA reads as TGTGCCAGCAGCCAAGAGGGGTTGAGGGCTTTCTTT. It codes for CASSQEGLRAFF.

V and J are TRBV28 and TRBJ1-2; perhaps TRBD1 as D (6 bases). Germline V gives CDR1 MDHEN, CDR2 SYDVKM. The CDR3 is 15 amino acids. V was clipped by 6 bases and J by 0 bases, with 14 bases between them. This chain's CDR3 is CASSSPGVTNYGYTF. The CDR3, as DNA: TGTGCCAGCAGCTCACCAGGGGTAACTAACTATGGCTACACCTTC.

The chain uses TRBV23-1 and TRBJ2-7; perhaps TRBD1 as D (5 bases). TRBV23-1 is classed as an ORF, of uncertain function. V was pared by 2 bases and J by 4 bases, with 30 bases between. The CDR3 consists of 20 residues. As DNA, the CDR3 is TGCGCCAGCAGTCAAATTTCGTGGAATAGGGGCCCCCACCTCAGTTACGAGCAGTACTTC. It translates to CASSQISWNRGPHLSYEQYF.